The entry below describes one T cell receptor (beta chain). Its antigen is currently not known. The CDR3 holds 18 amino acids from the cysteine to the phenylalanine. No DNA is given. The germline V gene encodes CDR1 SGHAT and CDR2 FQDESV (reference sequence). These data belong to a study of monozygotic twins with inflammatory bowel disease (dated by TCRdb to the late 2010s). About the full investigation: The complete study included 28 monozygotic twin pairs: 19 IBD-discordant Danish pairs and nine German pairs, of which four were IBD-concordant and five were IBD-discordant. Each individual had, on average, about 151 000 unique TCRalpha sequences and 181 000 unique TCRbeta sequences available for analysis. Within discordant pairs, disease-associated traits were sought mainly by comparing IBD patients with their genetically identical healthy co-twins. On the study overall, not on this receptor specifically: IBD patients shared fewer clonotypes with other individuals than healthy twins did, most markedly in patients showing signs of disease activity. No difference in repertoire similarity was observed between concordant and discordant twins, possibly owing to limited statistical power. No single strong signal or clonotype linked to IBD turned up in the results, so the idea that one exists was not supported. A decrease in TCRbeta repertoire diversity, as measured by inverse Simpson index, was observed in IBD patients compared with their healthy co-twins. Differing immunosuppressive treatments among patients may have added background noise and inter-individual variability to the repertoires. The analysis was unable to tell different T cell subtypes apart.

Library prep was done by 5' RACE. For each TCR library, approximately 3.5 ug of total RNA was used. cDNA was synthesized with SMARTScribe reverse transcriptase in eight separate reactions per sample. Unique molecular identifiers containing a 6-nucleotide sample barcode were introduced through template switching during cDNA synthesis. TCRalpha and TCRbeta cDNA was amplified by two nested PCRs of approximately 17 and 9 cycles, with bead purification after each PCR. Before amplification, the cDNA was treated with uracil DNA-glycosylase and purified using the QIAquick PCR purification kit. The second PCR was the step at which Illumina TruSeq-compatible adapters and sample-specific barcodes were added. TapeStation and Qubit were used to check library quality and concentration, and 5 to 6.5 ng of each library went into the pool. Pooled libraries were sequenced on an Illumina HiSeq2500 single-index Rapid Run with 2 x 100 bp reads and custom sequencing primers. The original methods were these. MiGEC version 1.2.6 was used for UMI-based consensus assembly, which corrected PCR and sequencing errors. MiXCR version 2.1.1 handled V(D)J alignment, clonotype assembly and CDR3 extraction. Gene usage, clonotype sharing and MAIT/NKT TCR abundance were normalised by analysing the top 1000, 10 000 and 20 000 clonotypes per sample. After downsampling to 27 000 UMIs, diversity was calculated as the inverse Simpson index using the vegan R package. Paired Mann-Whitney U tests were applied to discordant twin pairs, and Benjamini-Hochberg correction was used for multiple testing. TCRdb reprocessed the reads into one record per CDR3 protein sequence, lacking DNA. TCRdb, rather than the study authors, made the V and J calls. The record for this sample contains about 210,000 distinct CDR3 sequences. Of the sample, around 1.5% is held by the ten largest clones.

An approximately 2.3 ml peripheral blood sample was drawn into PAXgene tubes per donor and stored at -80°C. Without T cell sorting, total RNA was isolated from whole blood using the PAXgene blood miRNA kit on an automated QIAcube. Peripheral blood from monozygotic twin pairs who were concordant or discordant for inflammatory bowel disease underwent deep TCRalpha and TCRbeta repertoire profiling using unique molecular barcoding. Smoking habits were recorded for all twin pairs, with individuals classified as current, former or never smokers. Sequenced input: blood. The chain is encoded by TRBV11-1 joined to TRBJ2-3. This TCR came from a human donor with ulcerative colitis or Crohn's disease, or a healthy co-twin of an affected twin (not recorded which). CDR3 sequence: CASSQVTLIRPSTDTQYF.